This passage covers 24 T cell receptor beta chains from one sample sequenced in a study of technical replicates of blood from several donors. Clones were read by immunoSEQ multiplex PCR, and TCRdb kept only the in-frame ones, dropping some. The sample has over 55,000 clones, 90% to 95% seen once. The sample was PBMCs. The receptors were sampled from a human donor in good health. Some clones in this sample may be carry-over from other donors' samples.

V is TRBV6-5 and J is TRBJ2-7, with D perhaps matching TRBD2 (5 bases). The germline V and J ends were trimmed by 8 bases and 7 bases, with 24 bases remaining between them. This CDR3 is built from 15 residues. Germline values: CDR1 MNHEY, CDR2 SVGAGI. CDR3 nucleotides: TGTGCCAGCCTTCCCAGTCGGATCTCCTCGGGGGAGCAGTACTTC. This sequence encodes CASLPSRISSGEQYF.

V usage is TRBV6-6 and J usage is TRBJ2-2; D unresolved. V gave up 4 bases and J gave up 0 bases, with 12 bases separating them. Germline CDR1 reads MNHNY; CDR2 reads SVGAGI (reference sequence). The length of the CDR3 is 16 residues. For the CDR3, the DNA is TGTGCCAGCAGTTCTGCGGTATTCACGAACACCGGGGAGCTGTTTTTT. This translates into CASSSAVFTNTGELFF.

V gene TRBV5-1 combines with J gene TRBJ2-2; perhaps TRBD1 as D (5 bases). V lost 2 bases and J 2 bases, leaving 7 bases between the germline ends. This CDR3 contains 14 residues. Germline CDR1 reads SGHRS; CDR2 reads YFSETQ. CDR3 nucleotide sequence: TGCGCCAGCAGCTTCCAGGGAAACACCGGGGAGCTGTTTTTT. It translates to CASSFQGNTGELFF.

V gene TRBV6-1 combines with J gene TRBJ1-5; 8 nucleotides match TRBD1. Trimming cost V 6 bases and J 7 bases; bases outside gene matches: 8. This CDR3 has 14 residues. CDR1 and CDR2 (germline): MNHNS, SASEGT. CDR3 protein: CASSNTQGGQPQHF. The CDR3 DNA reads TGTGCCAGCAGCAATACACAGGGGGGACAGCCCCAGCATTTT.

The V and J genes are TRBV7-2 and TRBJ2-7; weak D call: TRBD2 (5 bases). The germline CDR1 and CDR2 sequences are SGHTA and FQGNSA. The CDR3 covers 15 residues. V shed 5 bases and J shed 2 bases, with 16 bases lying between them. In DNA form, the CDR3 reads TGTGCCAGCAGCCCTTCGGGGAGTTTGACCTACGAGCAGTACTTC. It is translated as CASSPSGSLTYEQYF. Complete variable domain (other parts from reference TRBV7-2 and TRBJ2-7): GAGVSQSPSNKVTEKGKDVELRCDPISGHTALYWYRQSLGQGLEFLIYFQGNSAPDKSGLPSDRFSAERTGGSVSTLTIQRTQQEDSAVYLCASSPSGSLTYEQYFGPGTRLTVT.

The chain uses TRBV5-4 and TRBJ2-5; possible D gene TRBD2, 5 bases. Trimming took off 3 bases at V and 4 bases at J, with 7 bases between the two ends. The CDR3 sequence is 12 residues long. Looked up from germline, CDR1 is SGHNT and CDR2 is YYREEE (reference sequence). CDR3 protein: CASSWELETQYF. CDR3 nucleotides: TGTGCCAGCAGCTGGGAGTTAGAGACCCAGTACTTC.

Here the CDR3 reads CASSPGYQGPYEQYF. The CDR3 nucleotides read TGTGCCAGCAGCCCAGGGTACCAGGGGCCCTACGAGCAGTACTTC. The V gene is TRBV7-6, the J gene TRBJ2-7; tentative D call: TRBD1 (6 bases). The V gene's germline CDR1 is SGHVS and CDR2 FNYEAQ. The CDR3 is made up of 15 amino acids. Trimming left V 5 bases short and J 2 bases short, with 16 bases between.

The J gene is TRBJ2-7, the V gene TRBV27; TRBD2 matches at 7 bases. The length of the CDR3 is 14 residues. V lost 4 bases to trimming and J lost 2 bases; unmatched junction nucleotides: 5. The germline V gene encodes CDR1 MNHEY and CDR2 SMNVEV (reference sequence). CDR3 in DNA: TGTGCCAGCAGTTATGGCGGGGGACCCTACGAGCAGTACTTC. Residues: CASSYGGGPYEQYF.

This chain connects TRBV5-1 to TRBJ2-3; 12 bases align to TRBD2. The CDR3 length is 15 residues. Germline lookup yields CDR1 SGHRS and CDR2 YFSETQ. J lost 1 base, V lost 4 bases, and 1 base had no gene match. CDR3 protein: CASSLAGGGTDTQYF. DNA of the CDR3: TGCGCCAGCAGCCTAGCGGGAGGGGGCACAGATACGCAGTATTTT.

The V gene is TRBV4-2, the J gene TRBJ2-3; 10 bases map to TRBD2. The CDR3 has 18 residues. The germline CDR1 and CDR2 sequences are LGHNA and YNFKEQ. V was pared by 2 bases and J by 2 bases, with 10 bases of the junction left unmatched. The CDR3 sequence: CASSQLGGLAGATDTQYF. The CDR3 DNA reads as TGTGCCAGCAGCCAATTGGGGGGGCTAGCGGGGGCCACAGATACGCAGTATTTT.

The gene calls are TRBV5-1 and TRBJ1-5; the match to TRBD1 covers 9 bases. Germline V gives CDR1 SGHRS, CDR2 YFSETQ. The junction had 5 bases not matched to a gene; V was cut back by 4 bases and J by 6 bases. This CDR3 comprises 14 residues. This CDR3 is CASSPGTGSQPQHF. Written as DNA, the CDR3 is TGCGCCAGCAGCCCTGGGACAGGGTCTCAGCCCCAGCATTTT.

This chain joins TRBV4-2 and TRBJ2-2, with 8 bases aligning to TRBD1. The CDR3 is 15 residues long. The trim removed 1 base at V and 3 bases at J, leaving 1 base unmatched. In germline, CDR1 is LGHNA, CDR2 YNFKEQ. The CDR3 DNA is TGTGCCAGCAGCCAAGCGGACAGGGACACCGGGGAGCTGTTTTTT. Its translation: CASSQADRDTGELFF.

In the case of this clone: The CDR3 does not close with the conserved phenylalanine or tryptophan, likely indicating a read error. Because the CDR3's place on the DNA is in doubt, the DNA is left out and the CDR3 is given as listed by TCRdb. The chain joins TRBV23-1 to TRBJ2-7; the table calls TRBD1, which could not be checked here. TRBV23-1 is recorded as an ORF, its role being uncertain. A total of 8 residues make up the CDR3, ends included. CDR3 residues: CASSQWGL.

The CDR3 loop reads CASSLALGGRANEQFF. The CDR3 region has the DNA TGTGCCAGCAGCTTAGCGCTTGGCGGGAGGGCTAATGAGCAGTTCTTC. V gene TRBV7-2 combines with J gene TRBJ2-1, with TRBD2 matching over 9 bases. The germline gives CDR1 SGHTA, CDR2 FQGNSA. The V and J ends lost 0 bases and 7 bases, in that order; junction bases with no gene match: 7. This CDR3 has 16 residues.

The rearrangement joins TRBV5-4 to TRBJ2-1; 12 positions match TRBD2. Germline CDR1 SGHNT, CDR2 YYREEE (reference sequence). V gave up 3 bases and J gave up 5 bases; unmatched junction bases: 3. The CDR3 loop spans 15 amino acids. CDR3 DNA sequence: TGTGCCAGCAGCTCCGGACTAGCGGGGAACAATGAGCAGTTCTTC. Translation gives CASSSGLAGNNEQFF. The whole variable domain, remainder taken from reference TRBV5-4 and TRBJ2-1, is ETGVTQSPTHLIKTRGQQVTLRCSSQSGHNTVSWYQQALGQGPQFIFQYYREEENGRGNFPPRFSGLQFPNYSSELNVNALELDDSALYLCASSSGLAGNNEQFFGPGTRLTVL.

The CDR3 region is CASSNRQEVYGYTF. For the CDR3, the DNA is TGTGCCAGCAGTAACCGACAGGAGGTCTATGGCTACACCTTC. This chain links TRBV2 with TRBJ1-2; D possibly corresponds to TRBD1 (6 bases). The V gene lost 5 bases and the J gene lost 4 bases, with 14 bases spanning the gap. The CDR3 length is 14 residues. CDR1 and CDR2 (germline): SNHLY, FYNNEI.

V and J are TRBV18 and TRBJ2-4; 10 bases are a match to TRBD2. This CDR3 contains 17 residues. The junction had 8 bases not matched to a gene; V was cut back by 6 bases and J by 0 bases. Looked up from germline, CDR1 is KGHSH and CDR2 is LQKENI. As DNA, the CDR3 is TGTGCCAGCTCGAGGACTAGCGGAATCCTAGCCAAAAACATTCAGTACTTC. Its translation: CASSRTSGILAKNIQYF.

The chain has TRBV19 and TRBJ2-1; weak D call: TRBD2 (5 bases). The V end lost 3 bases, the J end lost 0 bases, and 9 bases lay between the germline ends. The CDR3 totals 15 residues. Germline assignment: CDR1 LNHDA and CDR2 SQIVND (reference sequence). The CDR3 DNA reads TGTGCCAGTAGTATCCTAGGGAGCTCCTACAATGAGCAGTTCTTC. Protein sequence: CASSILGSSYNEQFF. Complete variable domain (other parts from reference TRBV19 and TRBJ2-1): DGGITQSPKYLFRKEGQNVTLSCEQNLNHDAMYWYRQDPGQGLRLIYYSQIVNDFQKGDIAEGYSVSREKKESFPLTVTSAQKNPTAFYLCASSILGSSYNEQFFGPGTRLTVL.

This clone occurred a few times. The chain is built from TRBV9 and TRBJ2-1; 11 bases are shared with TRBD2. Germline V gene lookup returns CDR1 SGDLS and CDR2 YYNGEE. The CDR3 extends over 15 amino acids. V lost 4 bases, J lost 0 bases, and 0 bases stayed unmatched. This CDR3 is CASSTSGSSYNEQFF. Here the CDR3 DNA reads TGTGCCAGCAGCACTAGCGGGAGCTCCTACAATGAGCAGTTCTTC.

The rearrangement links TRBV5-1 to TRBJ1-2; TRBD1 agrees at 7 bases. V trimming: 0 bases; J trimming: 3 bases; junction bases outside the gene matches: 8. Germline V CDR1 and CDR2: SGHRS, YFSETQ. CDR3 length equals 16 residues. CDR3 sequence reads: CASSLADRAGDYGYTF. CDR3 DNA sequence: TGCGCCAGCAGCTTGGCCGACAGGGCCGGGGACTATGGCTACACCTTC.

This clone came up a few times. This chain joins TRBV5-5 and TRBJ1-2, with D maybe TRBD1 (5 bases). V lost 6 bases to trimming and J lost 3 bases, with 12 bases between them. Germline V lookup: CDR1 SGHKS, CDR2 YYEKEE (reference sequence). This CDR3 comprises 13 residues. This CDR3 reads CASTPQGYYGYTF. The CDR3 DNA follows: TGTGCCAGCACCCCCCAGGGCTACTATGGCTACACCTTC.

The chain combines TRBV7-9 with TRBJ2-7, with a possible D match to TRBD2 (6 bases). The CDR3 is made up of 14 amino acids. Germline V gives CDR1 SEHNR, CDR2 FQNEAQ (reference sequence). V was pared by 5 bases and J by 0 bases, with 11 bases between. CDR3 residues: CASSPLASSYEQYF. The CDR3 coding sequence is TGTGCCAGCAGCCCTCTAGCGAGCTCCTACGAGCAGTACTTC.

This chain connects TRBV29-1 to TRBJ2-5; D unclear. CDR3 length: 11 amino acids. Germline V gene data show CDR1 as SQVTM and CDR2 as ANQGSEA. Trimming shortened V by 3 bases and J by 2 bases, and 4 bases separated the two germline ends. The DNA of the CDR3 is TGCAGCGTTGACCCACAAGAGACCCAGTACTTC. It codes for CSVDPQETQYF.

This clone was recorded once. The J gene is TRBJ2-2, the V gene TRBV5-6; tentatively, D is TRBD1 (6 bases). The V and J ends lost 0 bases and 0 bases respectively, with 9 bases between them. The CDR3 loop spans 16 amino acids. Germline V lookup: CDR1 SGHDT, CDR2 YYEEEE. The CDR3 loop is CASSLVDSANTGELFF. DNA for the CDR3: TGTGCCAGCAGCTTGGTGGACAGCGCGAACACCGGGGAGCTGTTTTTT.